This passage covers 31 T cell receptor beta chains from one sample sequenced in a study of response to subunit inactivated influenza vaccine (dated by TCRdb to 2016 to 2019). Libraries were prepared through RT-PCR. The sequencer was an Illumina HiSeq 2500. The public reads were reprocessed in TCRdb via fastp at Q25 and MiXCR, keeping in-frame beta chains. Here each entry gathers all rows of one CDR3 protein and keeps the most common genes and DNA. This sample gives around 600,000 distinct CDR3 sequences in total; approximately 11% of them show up just once. The top ten clonotypes cover 11% of the sample. The sample also formed part of further work on T cells expressing NK-cell markers. The second study's authors report: 5'RACE template switching, by which a universal primer site and unique molecular identifiers were added, was used to make TCR beta cDNA libraries.

The sequences come from PBMCs from blood, collected on the day of vaccination. The receptors come from a man aged 45-60 years who received an inactivated influenza vaccine. Donor details come from another sample of the same person, matched by shared clones.

CDR3 protein: CSVSLAGYEQYF. DNA for the CDR3: TGCAGCGTTTCTCTAGCGGGATACGAGCAGTACTTC. The chain links TRBV29-1 to TRBJ2-7; 9 bases fit TRBD2. The CDR3 runs to 12 residues. Germline values: CDR1 SQVTM, CDR2 ANQGSEA. V was clipped by 5 bases and J by 4 bases; unmatched bases: 3.

The chain employs TRBV28 and TRBJ1-2; the D is unclear. Deletions cut 6 bases from V and 8 bases from J, with 10 bases between. This CDR3 has 11 residues. Germline values: CDR1 MDHEN, CDR2 SYDVKM. CDR3 DNA sequence: TGTGCCAGCAGCCCGACGCGGGGCTACACCTTC. Translation: CASSPTRGYTF.

This clonotype was detected many times. This chain joins TRBV20-1 and TRBJ2-5, with D unresolved. The V gene's germline CDR1 is DFQATT and CDR2 SNEGSKA (reference sequence). The CDR3 is 13 amino acids. Trimming took off 2 bases at V and 2 bases at J, with 9 bases between the two ends. This chain's CDR3 is CSARLGSQETQYF. In nucleotides, the CDR3 is TGCAGTGCTAGATTGGGCAGTCAAGAGACCCAGTACTTC.

The chain employs TRBV27 and TRBJ2-7; 7 bases agree with TRBD1. The germline gives CDR1 MNHEY, CDR2 SMNVEV (reference sequence). There are 13 residues in the CDR3. V shed 6 bases, J shed 6 bases, and the junction held 8 bases outside the gene matches. CDR3 protein: CASRRQGSVEQYF. Written as DNA, the CDR3 is TGTGCCAGCAGACGACAGGGTTCGGTCGAGCAGTACTTC.

This clonotype was detected only a few times. This chain connects TRBV5-1 to TRBJ2-5; D unclear. The germline gives CDR1 SGHRS, CDR2 YFSETQ. The length of the CDR3 is 14 residues. Trimming took off 7 bases at V and 0 bases at J, with 13 bases between the two ends. CDR3 DNA: TGCGCCAGCGGATTAACAGTAAACCAAGAGACCCAGTACTTC. It is translated as CASGLTVNQETQYF.

The rearrangement links TRBV5-1 to TRBJ2-2; TRBD2 matches at 7 bases. Germline V lookup: CDR1 SGHRS, CDR2 YFSETQ. The CDR3 totals 15 residues. Losses at the gene ends were 4 bases for V and 0 bases for J; bases not matched to a gene: 3. CDR3 nucleotide sequence: TGCGCCAGCAGCCCGACTAGCTCGAACACCGGGGAGCTGTTTTTT. The encoded protein is CASSPTSSNTGELFF.

The table lists this clonotype with a few counts. The chain links TRBV7-9 to TRBJ2-2; D call uncertain. Germline lookup yields CDR1 SEHNR and CDR2 FQNEAQ (reference sequence). The length of the CDR3 is 14 residues. V was cut by 2 bases and J by 4 bases, with 8 bases left in between. CDR3 sequence (DNA): TGTGCCAGCAGCTTAATTGGATTCACCGGGGAGCTGTTTTTT. This encodes CASSLIGFTGELFF.

This chain joins TRBV7-9 and TRBJ2-1; 9 bases fit TRBD2. The CDR3 loop spans 17 amino acids. V gave up 2 bases and J gave up 9 bases; unmatched junction bases: 14. Germline CDR1 and CDR2: SEHNR and FQNEAQ (reference sequence). The CDR3 region is CASSLLLAGESWGEQFF. CDR3 DNA: TGTGCCAGCAGCTTACTCTTAGCGGGAGAATCATGGGGTGAGCAGTTCTTC.

V and J are TRBV7-9 and TRBJ2-1, with no clear D. This CDR3 region has 11 residues. With 7 bases removed from V and 7 bases from J, the gap between germline ends came to 8 bases. Germline V gene sequence: CDR1 SEHNR, CDR2 FQNEAQ (reference sequence). The DNA for the CDR3 is TGTGCCAGCATTCGTGGGAATGAGCAGTTCTTC. This gives the protein CASIRGNEQFF.

The rearrangement uses TRBV12-3 or TRBV12-4 and TRBJ1-5; a possible D gene is TRBD1 (6 bases). Trimming took off 1 base at V and 9 bases at J, with 16 bases between the two ends. The length of the CDR3 is 15 residues. The CDR3 is CASSLEGTPRVPQHF. The CDR3 bases are TGTGCCAGCAGTTTAGAGGGGACACCCCGGGTGCCCCAGCATTTT.

This clonotype was counted many times. This chain joins TRBV28 and TRBJ2-3, with 12 nucleotides matching TRBD2. Trimming took 6 bases from V and 5 from J; bases not matched to a gene: 6. CDR3 length: 15 residues. The germline V gene has CDR1 MDHEN and CDR2 SYDVKM. The CDR3 DNA reads as TGTGCCAGCAGAACACTAGCGGGAGGCGGAGATACGCAGTATTTT. This codes for CASRTLAGGGDTQYF.

This chain uses TRBV29-1 with TRBJ2-5; 13 nucleotides align to TRBD2. The CDR3 runs 19 residues. The V and J ends lost 3 bases and 5 bases, in that order; junction bases with no gene match: 18. CDR1 and CDR2 (germline): SQVTM, ANQGSEA. CDR3 amino acids: CSVDGSLLAGGPTGETQYF. CDR3 in DNA: TGCAGCGTTGACGGCAGCTTACTAGCGGGAGGGCCAACAGGGGAGACCCAGTACTTC.

In its sample, this clonotype was seen many times. This CDR3 reads CASSQDPPKRDQETQYF. The CDR3 region has the DNA TGTGCCAGCAGCCAAGATCCCCCCAAGAGGGATCAGGAGACCCAGTACTTC. This sequence joins TRBV14 and TRBJ2-5; possible D gene TRBD2, 5 bases. Trimming left V 0 bases short and J 5 bases short, with 19 bases between. CDR3 length: 17 amino acids. From germline, CDR1 is SGHDN and CDR2 FVKESK.

This clonotype was seen once. The gene calls are TRBV19 and TRBJ1-4; D call uncertain. The germline CDR1 and CDR2 sequences are LNHDA and SQIVND (reference sequence). This CDR3 is built from 16 residues. V was pared by 6 bases and J by 0 bases, with 14 bases between. The CDR3 DNA reads as TGTGCCAGTAGGGCAGATTCAGTTGCAACTAATGAAAAACTGTTTTTT. It encodes CASRADSVATNEKLFF. The full variable domain, completed using reference TRBV19 and TRBJ1-4, is DGGITQSPKYLFRKEGQNVTLSCEQNLNHDAMYWYRQDPGQGLRLIYYSQIVNDFQKGDIAEGYSVSREKKESFPLTVTSAQKNPTAFYLCASRADSVATNEKLFFGSGTQLSVL.

The rearrangement uses TRBV12-3 or TRBV12-4 and TRBJ2-1; 7 nucleotides align to TRBD1. The V and J ends lost 3 bases and 6 bases, in that order; junction bases with no gene match: 5. CDR3 length: 14 residues. In nucleotides, the CDR3 is TGTGCCAGCAGTTTCGCGGCAGGGGGCAATGAGCAGTTCTTC. It is translated as CASSFAAGGNEQFF.

Only a few counts were recorded for this clonotype. The rearrangement links TRBV4-3 to TRBJ2-7, with 12 bases matching TRBD2. CDR3 length equals 17 residues. J gave up 0 bases and V 1 base, and 4 bases lay outside the gene matches. Per germline, CDR1 LGHNA and CDR2 YSLEER. Here the CDR3 DNA reads TGCGCCAGCAGCCAAGGACTAGCGGGGGCCAGCTCCTACGAGCAGTACTTC. The encoded protein is CASSQGLAGASSYEQYF.

This clonotype was observed a handful of times. The rearrangement links TRBV7-2 to TRBJ2-7, with D perhaps TRBD1 (6 bases). CDR3 length equals 14 residues. Trimming removed 5 bases at V and 0 bases at J, with 11 bases between. Germline V lookup: CDR1 SGHTA, CDR2 FQGNSA. The DNA for the CDR3 is TGTGCCAGCAGCGAAGGACAGTTCTCCTACGAGCAGTACTTC. It specifies CASSEGQFSYEQYF.

This clonotype was seen ten or more times. The V call is TRBV20-1, the J call TRBJ1-1; D is unclear. CDR3 length: 12 amino acids. Germline V gene sequence: CDR1 DFQATT, CDR2 SNEGSKA (reference sequence). V was shortened by 5 bases and J by 2 bases, with 9 bases between the two germline ends. In DNA, the CDR3 is TGCAGTGCTGACGGGCCAAACACTGAAGCTTTCTTT. It translates to CSADGPNTEAFF.

This clonotype was detected only a few times. This chain joins TRBV7-2 and TRBJ2-7, with D perhaps TRBD1 (6 bases). The CDR3 spans 14 residues. V lost 4 bases, J lost 4 bases, and 14 bases lay in between. Germline CDR1 and CDR2: SGHTA and FQGNSA. This CDR3 is CASSSSGVNYEQYF. The CDR3 DNA reads TGTGCCAGCAGCTCCTCAGGGGTGAATTACGAGCAGTACTTC.

The chain couples TRBV27 to TRBJ2-1; D may be TRBD1 (5 bases). The CDR3 totals 15 residues. The ends were cut back, 1 base at V and 7 bases at J, with 14 bases in the middle. Looked up from germline, CDR1 is MNHEY and CDR2 is SMNVEV (reference sequence). CDR3 in amino acids: CASSLFPGPANEQFF. CDR3 nucleotide sequence: TGTGCCAGCAGTTTATTCCCAGGGCCGGCTAATGAGCAGTTCTTC.

V gene TRBV14 combines with J gene TRBJ2-7, with TRBD2 identical over 7 bases. This CDR3 is 15 amino acids long. Germline assignment: CDR1 SGHDN and CDR2 FVKESK. V was clipped by 1 base and J by 2 bases; unmatched bases: 5. In DNA form, the CDR3 reads TGTGCCAGCAGCCAAGTCGGGAGGCTGGCCTACGAGCAGTACTTC. As protein: CASSQVGRLAYEQYF.

This chain joins TRBV11-2 and TRBJ1-1, with D uncertain. The CDR3 runs to 15 residues. V was shortened by 2 bases and J by 1 base, with 11 bases between the two germline ends. Germline CDR1 is SGHAT and CDR2 is FQNNGV. The CDR3 nucleotides are TGTGCCAGCAGCTTATCGTCACAAACGAACACTGAAGCTTTCTTT. Its translation: CASSLSSQTNTEAFF.

This clonotype came up a few times. V gene TRBV7-2 combines with J gene TRBJ2-7; a possible D gene is TRBD1 (5 bases). This CDR3 has 14 amino acids. V was pared by 3 bases and J by 3 bases, with 12 bases between. From germline, CDR1 is SGHTA and CDR2 FQGNSA. CDR3 amino acids: CASSFADMFYEQYF. DNA for the CDR3: TGTGCCAGCAGCTTTGCGGACATGTTCTACGAGCAGTACTTC. The entire variable domain, with the rest obtained from reference TRBV7-2 and TRBJ2-7, is as follows: GAGVSQSPSNKVTEKGKDVELRCDPISGHTALYWYRQSLGQGLEFLIYFQGNSAPDKSGLPSDRFSAERTGGSVSTLTIQRTQQEDSAVYLCASSFADMFYEQYFGPGTRLTVT.

This clonotype occurred many times. The chain recombines TRBV7-8 with TRBJ2-1, with D possibly being TRBD2 (5 bases). This CDR3 contains 13 residues. Germline values: CDR1 SGHVS, CDR2 FQNEAQ. Trimming took off 2 bases at V and 8 bases at J, with 10 bases between the two ends. CDR3 sequence: CASSLTRGHEQFF. For the CDR3, the DNA is TGTGCCAGCAGCTTAACTAGAGGTCATGAGCAGTTCTTC.

This clonotype was counted ten times or more. The J gene is TRBJ2-3, the V gene TRBV7-8; 16 nucleotides align to TRBD2. Trimming cost V 4 bases and J 6 bases; bases outside gene matches: 7. Germline-derived CDR1 and CDR2 are SGHVS and FQNEAQ. CDR3 length: 17 residues. The CDR3, as DNA: TGTGCCAGCAGCTCTGGGACTAGCGGGGGGGGAGAGGATACGCAGTATTTT. Protein product: CASSSGTSGGGEDTQYF.

This clonotype was seen at least ten times. The chain joins TRBV12-3 or TRBV12-4 to TRBJ2-5; no firm D call. The CDR3 spans 14 residues. The V and J ends lost 8 bases and 2 bases respectively, with 15 bases between them. CDR3 DNA sequence: TGTGCCAGCTCTTTAGGGCGAATTCAAGAGACCCAGTACTTC. This encodes CASSLGRIQETQYF.

This clonotype turned up a few times. The V gene is TRBV28, the J gene TRBJ2-2; the D is unclear. This CDR3 comprises 15 residues. The V gene's germline CDR1 is MDHEN and CDR2 SYDVKM. Trimming removed 2 bases from V and 4 bases from J, with 11 bases in between. The chain's CDR3 is CASSLHPTLTGELFF. The DNA of the CDR3 is TGTGCCAGCAGTTTACATCCAACACTCACCGGGGAGCTGTTTTTT. Complete variable domain (other parts from reference TRBV28 and TRBJ2-2): DVKVTQSSRYLVKRTGEKVFLECVQDMDHENMFWYRQDPGLGLRLIYFSYDVKMKEKGDIPEGYSVSREKKERFSLILESASTNQTSMYLCASSLHPTLTGELFFGEGSRLTVL.

The J gene is TRBJ2-2, the V gene TRBV21-1; TRBD2 was called by the table and not checked on the DNA. TRBV21-1 counts as a pseudogene. This CDR3 has 15 residues. This CDR3 is CASSLSGSGGGELFF. As DNA, the CDR3 is TGTGCCAGCAGCCTTAGCGGGAGCGGAGGCGGGGAGCTGTTTTTT.

This clonotype was counted only a few times. The rearrangement uses TRBV7-8 and TRBJ2-5; unclear D gene. This CDR3 has 15 amino acids. Germline V gene lookup returns CDR1 SGHVS and CDR2 FQNEAQ. V was shortened by 5 bases and J by 3 bases, with 16 bases between the two germline ends. The CDR3 loop is CASSPPMDQKETQYF. CDR3 coding DNA: TGTGCCAGCAGCCCCCCCATGGACCAGAAAGAGACCCAGTACTTC.

This clonotype has a handful of counts. This chain uses TRBV20-1 with TRBJ2-5; 7 bases fit TRBD2. The CDR3 covers 14 residues. The germline CDR1 and CDR2 sequences are DFQATT and SNEGSKA (reference sequence). V was pared by 4 bases and J by 2 bases, with 7 bases of the junction left unmatched. In DNA, the CDR3 is TGCAGTGCTATCCCTCTAGCGGAGCAAGAGACCCAGTACTTC. This gives the protein CSAIPLAEQETQYF.

There are a few counts of this clonotype. This chain joins TRBV15 and TRBJ1-2, with D unclear. CDR1 and CDR2 from the germline V gene are LNHNV and YYDKDF (reference sequence). The CDR3 runs 14 residues. Trimming stripped 2 bases from V and 8 bases from J, with 15 bases between. The CDR3 sequence is CATSRQREVGGYTF. The CDR3 DNA sequence: TGTGCCACCAGCAGACAGCGAGAGGTTGGCGGCTACACCTTC.